The 9 T cell receptor beta chains reported below all come from one sample, sequenced in a study of shared clonotypes between healthy human individuals. Sequencing was performed with immunoSEQ multiplex PCR; in TCRdb, only in-frame clones are kept and a portion is missing. This repertoire shows over a million clones, 70% to 80% found once; its top ten account for 0.4% to 0.55%. The sequencing sample was made of memory CD4+ T cells from PBMCs. As to subset: CD45RA-negative fraction. Receptor source: a man younger than 35 in good health. Some clones in this sample may be carry-over from other donors' samples.

This sequence joins TRBV28 and TRBJ2-7, with a tentative D call TRBD1 (6 bases). CDR3 length equals 15 residues. Germline V gene sequence: CDR1 MDHEN, CDR2 SYDVKM. V was clipped by 5 bases and J by 2 bases, with 16 bases between them. CDR3 sequence: CASSETGHNTYEQYF. The DNA for the CDR3 is TGTGCCAGCAGTGAGACAGGTCACAATACCTACGAGCAGTACTTC. The complete variable domain, with remaining parts taken from reference TRBV28 and TRBJ2-7, reads DVKVTQSSRYLVKRTGEKVFLECVQDMDHENMFWYRQDPGLGLRLIYFSYDVKMKEKGDIPEGYSVSREKKERFSLILESASTNQTSMYLCASSETGHNTYEQYFGPGTRLTVT.

V gene TRBV2 combines with J gene TRBJ2-1, with 9 bases fitting TRBD1. The germline gives CDR1 SNHLY, CDR2 FYNNEI. This CDR3 contains 17 residues. The V segment lost 6 bases and the J segment 2 bases; nucleotides outside the gene matches: 11. The CDR3 sequence is CASSAPPGQGAYNEQFF. For the CDR3, the DNA is TGTGCCAGCAGCGCCCCTCCGGGACAGGGTGCCTACAATGAGCAGTTCTTC.

For this clone: One end of the junction is discordant with germline, which a read error may explain. CDR3 loop: CASSPNSPKSNF. DNA for the CDR3: TGCGCCAGCAGTCCCAATAGCCCAAAATCAAACTTC. J is TRBJ2-5 and V is TRBV23-1; no clear D gene. TRBV23-1 is identified as an open reading frame with a role that is uncertain. The CDR3 totals 12 residues.

The V call is TRBV11-2, the J call TRBJ1-5; possible D gene TRBD1, 5 bases. The germline CDR1 and CDR2 sequences are SGHAT and FQNNGV. The CDR3 runs to 19 residues. V was clipped by 3 bases and J by 0 bases, with 21 bases between them. CDR3 loop: CASSLQGERIEYSNQPQHF. The CDR3 coding sequence is TGTGCCAGCAGCTTGCAGGGTGAAAGGATTGAATATAGCAATCAGCCCCAGCATTTT.

The chain recombines TRBV5-1 with TRBJ2-2, with TRBD1 as a possible D gene (5 bases). CDR3 length: 14 residues. V was shortened by 1 base and J by 8 bases, with 12 bases between the two germline ends. Germline V gene data show CDR1 as SGHRS and CDR2 as YFSETQ. As DNA, the CDR3 is TGCGCCAGCAGCTTGCCAGGGCCAAGGGGGGAGCTGTTTTTT. This sequence encodes CASSLPGPRGELFF.

This clone was recorded once. CDR3 sequence (DNA): TGCGCCAGCAGCTGGATGGGACTGGACTCTGGGGCCAACGTCCTGACTTTC. It yields the protein CASSWMGLDSGANVLTF. The J gene is TRBJ2-6, the V gene TRBV5-1, with a tentative D call TRBD2 (6 bases). This CDR3 contains 17 residues. Trimming shortened V by 3 bases and J by 0 bases, and 13 bases separated the two germline ends. Germline values: CDR1 SGHRS, CDR2 YFSETQ.

About this clone itself: This sample includes further DNA sequences coding for the same CDR3. The chain carries TRBV7-2 and TRBJ2-1; no reliable D call. Trimming took 3 bases from V and 10 from J, leaving 7 bases between them. The CDR3 covers 11 residues. Germline V gives CDR1 SGHTA, CDR2 FQGNSA. In DNA form, the CDR3 reads TGTGCCAGCAGCTTGTTCGGGGAGCAGTTCTTC. Its translation is CASSLFGEQFF.

The chain couples TRBV28 to TRBJ2-5; D might be TRBD1 or TRBD2, each matching 5 bases. The J call may not be correct, given that the DNA end is closer to TRBJ2-7. Germline CDR1 is MDHEN and CDR2 is SYDVKM. The CDR3 loop spans 12 amino acids. The CDR3 DNA is TGTGCCAGCAAGGGGACGGCCTACGAGCAGTACTTC. It yields the protein CASKGTAYEQYF.

The chain is built from TRBV5-6 and TRBJ1-4; TRBD1 might be the D (6 bases). V was clipped by 5 bases and J by 7 bases, with 15 bases between them. This CDR3 contains 14 residues. Germline assignment: CDR1 SGHDT and CDR2 YYEEEE. CDR3 DNA: TGTGCCAGCAGTAAACAGGGATTTAGTGAAAAACTGTTTTTT. The encoded protein is CASSKQGFSEKLFF.